This entry lists 9 T cell receptor beta chains sequenced from one sample in a study of blood T cell repertoires in COVID-19. The assay was immunoSEQ multiplex PCR, and TCRdb's table has in-frame clones only and misses some. The sample holds 300,000 or so clones; approximately 90% are singletons and the top ten take about 10%. Material for sequencing was PBMCs or T cells enriched from blood (not recorded which). All receptors derive from a woman between 18 and 29 years old who had recovered from COVID-19.

The genes are TRBV19 and TRBJ1-3; the match to TRBD1 covers 7 bases. The CDR3 covers 14 residues. With V trimmed by 6 bases and J by 5 bases, 7 bases remained unmatched. Germline CDR1 reads LNHDA; CDR2 reads SQIVND (reference sequence). CDR3 sequence reads: CASSFGDSRNTIYF. Here the CDR3 DNA reads TGTGCCAGTAGCTTTGGGGACAGTCGAAACACCATATATTTT. Complete variable domain (other parts from reference TRBV19 and TRBJ1-3): DGGITQSPKYLFRKEGQNVTLSCEQNLNHDAMYWYRQDPGQGLRLIYYSQIVNDFQKGDIAEGYSVSREKKESFPLTVTSAQKNPTAFYLCASSFGDSRNTIYFGEGSWLTVV.

V usage is TRBV28 and J usage is TRBJ1-2; tentative D call: TRBD1 (6 bases). V was clipped by 8 bases and J by 5 bases, with 9 bases between them. CDR3 length: 11 amino acids. The germline V gene encodes CDR1 MDHEN and CDR2 SYDVKM. In DNA form, the CDR3 reads TGTGCCAGCCGCCAGGGGTATGGCTACACCTTC. As protein: CASRQGYGYTF.

J is TRBJ2-2 and V is TRBV2; TRBD2 might be the D (6 bases). This CDR3 is built from 15 residues. Germline V gene lookup returns CDR1 SNHLY and CDR2 FYNNEI. The ends were cut back, 7 bases at V and 4 bases at J, with 16 bases in the middle. CDR3 coding DNA: TGTGCCAGCACCCGAGGGACTGGCCGCACCGGGGAGCTGTTTTTT. Its translation: CASTRGTGRTGELFF.

The J gene is TRBJ2-3, the V gene TRBV30, with 8 nucleotides matching TRBD2. CDR1 GTSNPN and CDR2 SVGIG come from the germline V gene (reference sequence). The CDR3 spans 15 residues. V lost 2 bases, J lost 1 base, and 5 bases stayed unmatched. The CDR3 DNA sequence: TGTGCCTGGAGTCAGGCGGGAGGAGGCACAGATACGCAGTATTTT. Translating it yields CAWSQAGGGTDTQYF.

This rearrangement joins TRBV5-1 to TRBJ2-1, with 7 bases that match TRBD1. V lost 5 bases and J lost 7; bases outside the gene matches: 3. This CDR3 is 12 amino acids long. Per germline, CDR1 SGHRS and CDR2 YFSETQ. CDR3 in amino acids: CASRQGWNEQFF. In DNA, the CDR3 is TGCGCCAGCAGACAGGGGTGGAATGAGCAGTTCTTC.

The rearrangement uses TRBV30 and TRBJ2-1; TRBD1 might be the D (7 bases). Germline V gives CDR1 GTSNPN, CDR2 SVGIG (reference sequence). V lost 4 bases to trimming and J lost 4 bases, with 14 bases between them. CDR3 size: 14 residues. The CDR3 is CAWNLGGQYNEQFF. For the CDR3, the DNA is TGTGCCTGGAACCTGGGGGGACAGTACAATGAGCAGTTCTTC.

This clone came up a few times. This sequence joins TRBV18 and TRBJ2-1; 11 nucleotides align to TRBD2. V was pared by 3 bases and J by 8 bases, with 6 bases of the junction left unmatched. The CDR3 is 15 amino acids. Germline V gene data show CDR1 as KGHSH and CDR2 as LQKENI. The CDR3 region has the DNA TGTGCCAGCTCACCCCCACTAGCGGGAGCCGATGAGCAGTTCTTC. The encoded protein is CASSPPLAGADEQFF.

J is TRBJ1-5 and V is TRBV12-3 or TRBV12-4; D is unresolved. The CDR3 length is 12 residues. The V and J ends lost 5 bases and 8 bases respectively, with 10 bases between them. The DNA of the CDR3 is TGTGCCAGCAGTCAGCAGGAAAAGCCCCAGCATTTT. Translated: CASSQQEKPQHF.

The chain carries TRBV6-5 and TRBJ1-5, with TRBD1 identical over 9 bases. Germline V gene lookup returns CDR1 MNHEY and CDR2 SVGAGI. The length of the CDR3 is 12 residues. This chain's CDR3 is CVSGQGMQPQHF. The CDR3 nucleotides read TGTGTATCGGGACAGGGCATGCAGCCCCAGCATTTT.